The clone carrying this TCR beta chain was picked up a small number of times. No antigen is known for it. The investigators reverse transcribed all of the isolated RNA, so they sequenced expressed TCRB transcripts. Sequencing was performed with immunoSEQ multiplex PCR; in TCRdb, only in-frame clones are kept and a portion is missing. Of about 370,000 clones listed, 9.6% were seen once; the top ten hold 0.55% to 0.75%. This entry comes from a study of beta chain features in type 1 diabetes. Across the whole study: Age, gender and cell yields were similar between patients and healthy donors.

It was via CD45RO/CCR7/CD25/CD127/CD95/CD27 that CD4+ naive, central memory, regulatory and stem cell-like memory cells were sorted. Study observations and caveats: Since sequencing was performed on cDNA, cells with high TCR expression could be over-represented. Type 1 diabetes patients showed a moderate but significant shortening of TCRB CDR3s in all four CD4+ subsets. At VDJ recombination sites, type 1 diabetes patients had fewer insertions and more deleted nucleotides.

This clonotype originated in a man younger than 40 with type 1 diabetes. The sequencing sample was made of central memory CD4+ T cells from blood.

CDR3 region: CASSQEARQTDEQYF. CDR3 in DNA: TGCGCCAGCAGCCAAGAGGCGAGACAGACGGACGAGCAGTACTTC. The chain links TRBV4-1 to TRBJ2-7; possibly TRBD1 for D (5 bases). Germline CDR1 is MGHRA and CDR2 is YSYEKL. Trimming shortened V by 0 bases and J by 5 bases, and 14 bases separated the two germline ends. The CDR3 totals 15 residues.